Below, one TCR beta chain is given with its context. What this receptor recognizes is not known. Nothing much larger sits one base from this clone, and base qualities are not available. This sample is part of a study of shared clonotypes between healthy human individuals (dated by TCRdb to about 2020). In terms of the full investigation: The cohort comprised a couple of women and a few men aged 18 to 49 years. Different laboratories and diverse techniques were used to prepare libraries and sequence TCR repertoires, to increase sequencing depth and limit assay-specific biases. For each donor, three plates each were used for CD4 naive and CD4 memory, two plates were used for CD8 naive, and one plate was used for CD8 memory. Per donor, leukapheresis produced somewhere between about 0.94 and 9 billion PBMCs. Blood TCR repertoires of about 5 healthy adults were deeply sequenced to estimate repertoire size and the extent of clonotype sharing between individuals. General findings and caveats noted by the study authors: Across several donors, about 5.2% of naive CD4, around 3.5% of naive CD8, 2% to 2.5% of memory CD4, and approximately 0.4% of memory CD8 clonotypes were shared. Sampling was limited to blood, and TCR repertoires in tissue likely differ from TCR repertoires in blood. Rarefaction of sorted-subset datasets indicated incomplete sequencing despite the large sequencing depth. The small number of donors limited the genetic and exposure-history diversity represented. Pairwise subsampling led to the expectation that sequencing depth would affect the degree of clonotype sharing among donors. Larger estimated clonotype richness was generally found for naive subsets than for memory subsets. Higher generation probabilities were observed for clonotypes shared by all four sorted-subset donors than for non-shared clonotypes.

Sequences GTSNPN (CDR1) and SVGIG (CDR2) are obtained from the germline V gene (reference sequence). V and J lose 2 bases and 4 bases, and a span of 15 bases separates them. Taken from cysteine to phenylalanine, the CDR3 has 15 residues. The CDR3 DNA has 45 bases and is translated from base 1. The donors were healthy, HIV-negative adults who had no recently reported acute infections or vaccinations. Every donor was a Caucasian adult living in Nashville, Tennessee, USA. CD4+ T cells were enriched through magnetic negative selection, after which naive cells were positively selected on CD45RA and the remaining negative fraction served as the memory subset. After blood collection by leukapheresis, PBMCs were isolated using Ficoll-Histopaque density gradient centrifugation and then cryopreserved in the vapor phase of liquid nitrogen. Purity and quantity of every magnetically sorted T cell population were checked by analytical flow cytometry. From each sorted fraction, genomic DNA was isolated and quantified by UV absorbance on a Nanodrop 2000c.

Using the deep immunoSEQ assay, multiplex PCR amplified TCR CDR3 regions from genomic DNA. For each cell subset, the extracted genomic DNA was distributed evenly across all wells of several immunoSEQ 96-well plates, and each plate served as one replicate. Each replicate PCR for sorted subsets received 150 to 250 ng genomic DNA, equal to some 32,000 T cell genomes. Purified libraries were quantified with a Qubit 3.0 fluorometer, sized on a Bioanalyzer 2100, and re-quantified with the KAPA Library Quantification kit. Each immunoSEQ 96-well plate was sequenced on its own single-read 150-cycle Illumina NextSeq 550 flow cell. The study's processing was this. Because the immunoSEQ output held only junctional sequences and lacked quality scores, the filtering could not match the filtering applied to full-length reads. To assign V/J genes and CDR3, sequences were annotated using PyIR, a Python wrapper for IgBLAST v1.9, with IMGT germline references. Reads with weak V/J assignments (E-value above 1e-6), missing CDR3, stop codons, out-of-frame junctions, or ambiguous translated residues were removed. V3J clonotypes were defined as sequences sharing an identical inferred V gene, J gene, and CDR3 amino acid sequence. Percentage overlap between repertoires was calculated by dividing the number of shared unique clonotypes by the size of the smaller repertoire. Repertoire richness was assessed with RTK rarefaction, the Chao1 estimator, and Recon v2.1 estimates of unobserved clonotypes. OLGA was used to compute generation probabilities for all TCRbeta clonotypes that the gDNA method yielded from several donors. Imported from immuneACCESS, the table was reduced by TCRdb to in-frame sequences with V and J called. These copies leave out some clones; in studies compared against another copy, an unresolved V gene accounts for under half, and the cause of the remainder is not known. The DNA gave D and trimming, while V, J and clone size come from that table. A total of 700,000 or so clones appear in this sample, around 72% of them only once. The ten biggest clones cover roughly 1.8% of the sample.

The sample taken for sequencing was memory CD4+ T cells sorted from blood. In light of the paper, this sample's cell subset or site label describes: CD45RA-negative fraction. This clonotype originated in a woman younger than 45 in good health. This receptor chain uses TRBV30 and TRBJ1-5; there is no confident call for the D gene. The DNA reads TGTGCCTGGAGTCCGGGTGGGGAAGGAAATCAGCCCCAGCATTTT. This encodes CAWSPGGEGNQPQHF.